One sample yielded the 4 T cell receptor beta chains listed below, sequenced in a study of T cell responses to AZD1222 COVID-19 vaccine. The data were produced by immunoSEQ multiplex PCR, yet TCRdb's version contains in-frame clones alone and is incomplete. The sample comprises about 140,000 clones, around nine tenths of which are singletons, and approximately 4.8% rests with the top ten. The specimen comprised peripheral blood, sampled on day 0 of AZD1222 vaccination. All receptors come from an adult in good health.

The CDR3 DNA is TGTGCCAGCAGTTTATCGAATTTGGGGACCGGGGAGCTGTTTTTT. Translated: CASSLSNLGTGELFF. The chain joins TRBV27 to TRBJ2-2; D unresolved. Trimming stripped 0 bases from V and 5 bases from J, with 10 bases between. The CDR3 totals 15 residues. The germline V gene encodes CDR1 MNHEY and CDR2 SMNVEV (reference sequence).

This CDR3 reads CASRQNRGYEQYF. CDR3 nucleotide sequence: TGTGCCAGCAGACAAAACAGGGGTTACGAGCAGTACTTC. This chain links TRBV12-3 or TRBV12-4 with TRBJ2-7; 7 positions agree with TRBD1. V was clipped by 6 bases and J by 4 bases; unmatched bases: 6. The CDR3 loop spans 13 amino acids.

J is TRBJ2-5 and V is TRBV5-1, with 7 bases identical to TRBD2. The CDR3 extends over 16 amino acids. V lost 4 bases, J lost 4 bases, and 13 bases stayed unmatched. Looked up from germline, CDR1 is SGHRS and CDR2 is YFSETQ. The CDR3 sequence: CASSRSAGELRETQYF. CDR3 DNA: TGCGCCAGCAGCCGGTCGGCGGGAGAGTTGAGAGAGACCCAGTACTTC.

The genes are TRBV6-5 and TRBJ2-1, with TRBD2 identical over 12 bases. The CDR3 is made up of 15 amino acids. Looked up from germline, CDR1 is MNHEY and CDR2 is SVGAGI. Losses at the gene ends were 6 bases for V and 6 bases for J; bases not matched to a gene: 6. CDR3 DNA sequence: TGTGCCAGCAGCTTGACTAGCGGGAGTTTCAATGAGCAGTTCTTC. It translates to CASSLTSGSFNEQFF.